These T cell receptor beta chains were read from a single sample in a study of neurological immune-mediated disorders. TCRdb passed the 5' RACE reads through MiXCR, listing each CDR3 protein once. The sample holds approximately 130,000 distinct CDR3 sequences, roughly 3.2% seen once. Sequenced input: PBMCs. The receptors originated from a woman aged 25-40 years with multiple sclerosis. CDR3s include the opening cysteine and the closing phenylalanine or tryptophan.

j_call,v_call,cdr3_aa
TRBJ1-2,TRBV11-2,CASSTDRGGGYTF
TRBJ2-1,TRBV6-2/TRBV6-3,CAGSSRGGRTYNEQFF
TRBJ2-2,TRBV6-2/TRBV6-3,CASSYNVRGTGELFF
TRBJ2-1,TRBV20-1,CSARALAEFNEQFF
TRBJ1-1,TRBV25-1,CASSELGQGVGTEAFF
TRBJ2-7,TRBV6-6,CASSPWWGRAYEQYF
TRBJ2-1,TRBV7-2,CASSFKASYEQFF
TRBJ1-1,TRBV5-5,CASRSWTDTEAFF
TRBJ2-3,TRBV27,CASSHRDWVFTDTQYF
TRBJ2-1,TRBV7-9,CASSPQGGYEQFF
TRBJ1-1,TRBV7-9,CASSLAGSGGTEAFF
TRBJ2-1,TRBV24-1,CATSDWGGRASEQFF
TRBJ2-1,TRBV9,CASSVGDSYNEQFF
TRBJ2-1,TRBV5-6,CASSLVSGDGVF
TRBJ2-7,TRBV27,CASSFRGQLYEQYF
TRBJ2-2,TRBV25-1,CASSELGYEELFF
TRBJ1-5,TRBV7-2,CASSPGQRENQPQHF
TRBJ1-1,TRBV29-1,CSVQRTGNTEAFF
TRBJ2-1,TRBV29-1,CSAQGTHEQFF
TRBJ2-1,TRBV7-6,CASNTDWNNEQFF
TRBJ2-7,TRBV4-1,CASSQPQGYEQYF
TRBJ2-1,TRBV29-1,CSVEDRVPNEQFF
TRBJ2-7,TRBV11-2,CASSLTGIYEQYF
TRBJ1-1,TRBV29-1,CSAVAPSPGGVLNTEAFF
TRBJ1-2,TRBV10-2,CASGQVYGYTF
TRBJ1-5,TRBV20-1,CSASLGDSNQPQHF
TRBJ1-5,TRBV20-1,CSARDQGGHHNQPQHF
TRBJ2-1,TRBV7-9,CASSRSGNYNEQFF
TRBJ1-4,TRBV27,CASSEDRLNEKLFF
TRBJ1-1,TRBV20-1,CSAREGTLAFF
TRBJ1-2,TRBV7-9,CASSLVGRDYGYTF
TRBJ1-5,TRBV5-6,CASSFFDRAENQPQHF
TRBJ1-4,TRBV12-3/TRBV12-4,CASRGSGRDNEKLFF
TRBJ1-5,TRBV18,CASSLASVNQPQHF
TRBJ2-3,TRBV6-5,CASRRGAEDTQYF